A single sample is the source of the 21 T cell receptor beta chains below, sequenced in a study of regulatory T cells in long-lasting Graves disease. Building of the TCR beta libraries involved iRepertoire HTBI primers and Arm-PCR of CDR3 regions. A single record per CDR3 protein comes from TCRdb applying MiXCR to the multiplex PCR reads. The sample contains roughly 530,000 distinct CDR3 sequences, about 15% of which appear only once. Time point here: newly diagnosed GD, antithyroid drugs for less than 3 months. With RNA extracted from PBMCs as input, the TCR library was made. These sequences were also reported in another study, on T cells in Graves' hyperthyroidism and ophthalmopathy.

The sequencing used peripheral blood mononuclear cells (PBMCs), collected at new diagnosis, from a patient treated with antithyroid drugs. The receptors derive from a woman aged 35-60 years with Graves disease.

This clonotype was counted between two and nine times. V is TRBV7-9 and J is TRBJ2-3, with 8 bases that match TRBD2. Germline V CDR1 and CDR2: SEHNR, FQNEAQ (reference sequence). The CDR3 loop spans 16 amino acids. V trimming: 3 bases; J trimming: 2 bases; junction bases outside the gene matches: 7. CDR3 nucleotide sequence: TGTGCCAGCAGCTTCGGGGGGGGGGGCCCCACAGATACGCAGTATTTT. It specifies CASSFGGGGPTDTQYF.

This clonotype has at least ten counts. The chain carries TRBV6-1 and TRBJ1-1; TRBD1 aligns across 8 bases. J gave up 2 bases and V 6 bases, and 11 bases lay outside the gene matches. The germline V gene encodes CDR1 MNHNS and CDR2 SASEGT. This CDR3 has 16 residues. The CDR3 DNA sequence: TGTGCCAGCAGCCTACAGGGGGGACGGCTCAACACTGAAGCTTTCTTT. This gives the protein CASSLQGGRLNTEAFF.

This clonotype was seen a handful of times. The chain uses TRBV29-1 and TRBJ1-1; D remains unclear. The ends were cut back, 0 bases at V and 0 bases at J, with 11 bases in the middle. This CDR3 spans 15 amino acids. CDR1 SQVTM and CDR2 ANQGSEA come from the germline V gene. In nucleotides, the CDR3 is TGCAGCGTTGAAGAAAAGCTCGGGGTGAACACTGAAGCTTTCTTT. Its protein is CSVEEKLGVNTEAFF.

This clonotype was seen many times. V usage is TRBV6-1 and J usage is TRBJ1-1; D gene unclear. Germline-derived CDR1 and CDR2 are MNHNS and SASEGT. The CDR3 extends over 12 amino acids. V dropped 1 base and J dropped 3 bases, with 3 bases sitting between them. DNA of the CDR3: TGTGCCAGCAGTGAAGGGTACACTGAAGCTTTCTTT. This sequence encodes CASSEGYTEAFF.

Details on this clonotype: Since a much larger clone is just one base distant, this may be a read error. The rearrangement uses TRBV13 and TRBJ1-1; 7 nucleotides line up with TRBD1. Germline CDR1 reads PRHDT; CDR2 reads FYEKMQ (reference sequence). The CDR3 length is 13 residues. The CDR3 reads CASSGTRQGKASF. As DNA, the CDR3 is TGTGCCAGCAGTGGTACCCGACAGGGCAAAGCTTCCTTT.

The chain joins TRBV27 to TRBJ2-3; 7 bases map to TRBD2. Germline assignment: CDR1 MNHEY and CDR2 SMNVEV (reference sequence). The CDR3 length is 16 residues. The junction had 7 bases not matched to a gene; V was cut back by 4 bases and J by 0 bases. The CDR3, as DNA: TGTGCCAGCAGTTCACCAGCGGGGCTCAGCACAGATACGCAGTATTTT. It yields the protein CASSSPAGLSTDTQYF.

This clonotype was detected ten times or more. V is TRBV29-1 and J is TRBJ2-3; weak D call: TRBD2 (6 bases). CDR1 and CDR2 from the germline V gene are SQVTM and ANQGSEA. There are 15 residues in the CDR3. Deletions cut 3 bases from V and 0 bases from J, with 13 bases between. The CDR3: CSVDGGSTSTDTQYF. The CDR3 DNA sequence: TGCAGCGTTGATGGGGGGAGTACTAGCACAGATACGCAGTATTTT.

This clonotype came up a few times. The chain has TRBV6-1 and TRBJ1-6, with D maybe TRBD1 (5 bases). The CDR3 is 14 amino acids. Germline V gives CDR1 MNHNS, CDR2 SASEGT. Trimming stripped 7 bases from V and 10 bases from J, with 17 bases between. CDR3 protein: CASTHPGGGSPLHF. The CDR3 DNA reads TGTGCCAGCACCCACCCGGGGGGTGGGTCACCCCTCCACTTT.

In this sample, this clonotype turned up many times. This chain joins TRBV30 and TRBJ1-1; TRBD1 might be the D (5 bases). From germline, CDR1 is GTSNPN and CDR2 SVGIG (reference sequence). The ends were cut back, 3 bases at V and 4 bases at J, with 9 bases in the middle. This CDR3 spans 12 amino acids. Written as DNA, the CDR3 is TGTGCCTGGAGAGCCGGGACCACTGAAGCTTTCTTT. It translates to CAWRAGTTEAFF.

Only a few counts were recorded for this clonotype. The J gene is TRBJ1-2, the V gene TRBV7-9, with D possibly TRBD1 on 5 matching bases. The CDR3 extends over 15 amino acids. Trimming removed 5 bases from V and 4 bases from J, with 17 bases in between. Germline CDR1 and CDR2: SEHNR and FQNEAQ (reference sequence). The CDR3 protein is CASSHPETGTYGYTF. The CDR3 DNA sequence: TGTGCCAGCAGCCACCCAGAGACCGGGACCTATGGCTACACCTTC. Filled out from reference TRBV7-9 and TRBJ1-2, the complete variable domain reads DTGVSQNPRHKITKRGQNVTFRCDPISEHNRLYWYRQTLGQGPEFLTYFQNEAQLEKSRLLSDRFSAERPKGSFSTLEIQRTEQGDSAMYLCASSHPETGTYGYTFGSGTRLTVV.

The chain carries TRBV30 and TRBJ1-2; a weak D match, TRBD1 (5 bases). CDR1 and CDR2 from the germline V gene are GTSNPN and SVGIG (reference sequence). The V end lost 1 base, the J end lost 4 bases, and 7 bases lay between the germline ends. The CDR3 is 12 residues long. The DNA of the CDR3 is TGTGCCTGGAGTGAGGGACCCTATGGCTACACCTTC. This gives the protein CAWSEGPYGYTF.

This clonotype has at least ten counts. The rearrangement joins TRBV12-3 or TRBV12-4 to TRBJ2-7; TRBD1 is a possible D gene (6 bases). The germline V and J ends were trimmed by 4 bases and 1 base, with 11 bases remaining between them. This CDR3 has 14 amino acids. DNA for the CDR3: TGTGCCAGCAGTTCCTACAGGGAGTCCTACGAGCAGTACTTC. This translates into CASSSYRESYEQYF.

This clonotype was seen ten or more times. The chain carries TRBV28 and TRBJ1-1; D might be TRBD1 (5 bases). The V gene lost 6 bases and the J gene lost 2 bases, with 10 bases spanning the gap. The CDR3 is 13 residues long. Germline CDR1 and CDR2: MDHEN and SYDVKM. CDR3 in amino acids: CASRITGNTEAFF. The DNA of the CDR3 is TGTGCCAGCAGGATAACAGGCAACACTGAAGCTTTCTTT.

V is TRBV18 and J is TRBJ2-4; tentatively, D is TRBD2 (5 bases). Germline V CDR1 and CDR2: KGHSH, LQKENI. The CDR3 extends over 15 amino acids. The ends were cut back, 3 bases at V and 1 base at J, with 10 bases in the middle. CDR3 nucleotides: TGTGCCAGCTCACCGATTAGAGGGGCCAAAAACATTCAGTACTTC. Its translation is CASSPIRGAKNIQYF.

The sample holds many counts of this clonotype. The rearrangement links TRBV18 to TRBJ2-1; weak D call: TRBD2 (5 bases). The ends were cut back, 3 bases at V and 8 bases at J, with 8 bases in the middle. The germline V gene encodes CDR1 KGHSH and CDR2 LQKENI. The CDR3 length is 12 residues. CDR3 sequence (DNA): TGTGCCAGCTCACCGGGGAGCGATGAGCAGTTCTTC. It specifies CASSPGSDEQFF.

There are many counts of this clonotype. The V gene is TRBV7-9, the J gene TRBJ2-2; tentatively, D is TRBD2 (6 bases). The V end lost 5 bases, the J end lost 0 bases, and 13 bases lay between the germline ends. CDR3 size: 16 residues. Germline assignment: CDR1 SEHNR and CDR2 FQNEAQ (reference sequence). CDR3 nucleotide sequence: TGTGCCAGCAGCCCCAGGGCGGGACCGAACACCGGGGAGCTGTTTTTT. Amino acid sequence: CASSPRAGPNTGELFF.

This clonotype was recorded many times. V and J are TRBV20-1 and TRBJ2-3, with unresolved D. CDR1 and CDR2 (germline): DFQATT, SNEGSKA (reference sequence). Trimming left V 4 bases short and J 3 bases short, with 2 bases between. The length of the CDR3 is 10 residues. The DNA of the CDR3 is TGCAGTGCTATGACAGATACGCAGTATTTT. Its translation is CSAMTDTQYF.

This chain links TRBV6-2 or TRBV6-3 with TRBJ1-1; D is undetermined. The V end lost 7 bases, the J end lost 5 bases, and 8 bases lay between the germline ends. Germline V CDR1 and CDR2: MNHEY, SVGEGT. The CDR3 consists of 11 residues. CDR3 nucleotide sequence: TGTGCCAGCACCACTCGGACTGAAGCTTTCTTT. This sequence encodes CASTTRTEAFF.

Ten or more counts support this clonotype. V gene TRBV30 combines with J gene TRBJ2-2; D uncertain. CDR3 length: 14 amino acids. Germline V gene sequence: CDR1 GTSNPN, CDR2 SVGIG (reference sequence). Trimming cost V 0 bases and J 0 bases, with 5 bases left between them. This CDR3 is CAWSVLANTGELFF. The CDR3 coding sequence is TGTGCCTGGAGTGTACTGGCGAACACCGGGGAGCTGTTTTTT.

This clonotype was seen many times. The chain joins TRBV2 to TRBJ2-5; 14 bases agree with TRBD2. Looked up from germline, CDR1 is SNHLY and CDR2 is FYNNEI. V was pared by 6 bases and J by 5 bases, with 8 bases of the junction left unmatched. The CDR3 contains 16 residues. Here the CDR3 DNA reads TGTGCCAGCAGGGGGACTAGCGGGGGACCTAGGGAGACCCAGTACTTC. Amino acids: CASRGTSGGPRETQYF.

Ten or more counts support this clonotype. The V and J genes are TRBV2 and TRBJ1-1; TRBD1 might be the D (6 bases). Germline V lookup: CDR1 SNHLY, CDR2 FYNNEI. Trimming removed 4 bases at V and 10 bases at J, with 13 bases between. There are 12 residues in the CDR3. CDR3 in amino acids: CASSGEGHVAFF. The CDR3 coding sequence is TGTGCCAGCAGTGGAGAGGGACATGTAGCTTTCTTT.